This T cell receptor beta chain was recovered during a study of post-analysis software for immune sequencing data. Presence of unique molecular identifiers characterized the TCR beta cDNA libraries. Via MiXCR, TCRdb re-called the PCR reads, giving one row per CDR3 protein. This table holds approximately 690,000 distinct CDR3 sequences, 55% to 70% found once. A note on this clonotype: The antigen is not known.

This CDR3 has 13 residues. V shed 7 bases and J 5 bases; nucleotides not matched to a gene: 2. Whole-study results and caveats: Elevated frequency relative to controls characterized four or five TRBV segments in patients, TRBV5-6, TRBV5-1 and TRBV20-1 among them. Relative to controls, patients with multiple sclerosis showed significantly lower normalized Chao1 diversity.

Material: blood. The chain is built from TRBV12-3 or TRBV12-4 and TRBJ2-1, with 10 bases identical to TRBD2. This TCR derives from a girl aged 2-10 years with multiple sclerosis. CDR3 nucleotides: TGTGCCAGCAATCTAGCGGGAGACAATGAGCAGTTCTTC. It yields the protein CASNLAGDNEQFF.